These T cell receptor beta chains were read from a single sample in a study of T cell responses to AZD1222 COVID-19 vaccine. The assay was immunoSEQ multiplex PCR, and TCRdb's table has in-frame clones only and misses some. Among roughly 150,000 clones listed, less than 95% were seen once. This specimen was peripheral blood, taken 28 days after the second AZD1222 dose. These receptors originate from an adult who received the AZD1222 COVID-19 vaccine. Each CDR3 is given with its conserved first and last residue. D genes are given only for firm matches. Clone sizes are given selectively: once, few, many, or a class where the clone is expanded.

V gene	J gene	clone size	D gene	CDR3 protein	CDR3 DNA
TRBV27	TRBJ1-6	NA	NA	CASSYPAANSPLHF	TGTGCCAGCAGTTACCCGGCCGCTAATTCACCCCTCCACTTT
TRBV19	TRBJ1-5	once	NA	CASSPLNGQPQHF	TGTGCCAGTAGTCCCCTCAATGGGCAGCCCCAGCATTTT
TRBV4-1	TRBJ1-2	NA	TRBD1	CASSQGGQTTTYGYTF	TGCGCCAGCAGCCAAGGGGGACAGACAACTACCTATGGCTACACCTTC
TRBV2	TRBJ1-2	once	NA	CASSEVASNYGYTF	TGTGCCAGCAGTGAAGTCGCCAGTAACTATGGCTACACCTTC
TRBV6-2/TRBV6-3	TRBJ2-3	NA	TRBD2	CASSWATGGATDTQYF	TGTGCCAGCAGTTGGGCAACGGGGGGGGCCACAGATACGCAGTATTTT
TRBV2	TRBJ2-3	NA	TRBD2	CASRPTSGGAPDTQYF	TGTGCCAGCAGACCTACTAGCGGGGGGGCCCCAGATACGCAGTATTTT
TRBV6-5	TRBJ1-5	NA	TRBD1	CASTFDRANQPQHF	TGTGCCAGCACTTTCGACAGGGCCAATCAGCCCCAGCATTTT
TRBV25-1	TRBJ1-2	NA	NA	CASRGDGYTF	TGTGCCAGCAGAGGGGATGGCTACACCTTC
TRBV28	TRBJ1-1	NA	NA	CASSPTPPAFF	TGTGCCAGCAGCCCAACCCCCCCGGCTTTCTTT
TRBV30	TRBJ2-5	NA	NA	CAAEAPQLQETQYF	TGTGCCGCGGAGGCCCCCCAGCTCCAAGAGACCCAGTACTTC
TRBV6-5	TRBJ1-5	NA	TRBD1	CASSYSGTGGTQPQHF	TGTGCCAGCAGTTACTCAGGGACAGGGGGCACCCAGCCCCAGCATTTT
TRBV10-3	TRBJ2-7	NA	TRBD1	CAISESHGQGRYEQYF	TGTGCCATCAGTGAGTCCCACGGACAGGGGAGGTACGAGCAGTACTTC
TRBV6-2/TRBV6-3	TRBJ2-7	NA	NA	CASSNLQVGQYF	TGTGCCAGCAGTAACCTACAGGTGGGGCAGTACTTC
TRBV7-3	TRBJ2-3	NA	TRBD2	CASSLMGPGLAGGGPTDTQYF	TGTGCCAGCAGCTTAATGGGCCCGGGGCTAGCGGGAGGGGGGCCCACAGATACGCAGTATTTT
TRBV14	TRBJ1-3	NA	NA	CASSRNQVENTIYF	TGTGCCAGCAGCCGCAATCAGGTCGAAAACACCATATATTTT
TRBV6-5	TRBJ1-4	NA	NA	CATHRATNEKLFF	TGTGCCACCCACAGGGCAACTAATGAAAAACTGTTTTTT
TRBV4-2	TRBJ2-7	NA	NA	CASSQDLGLRYEQYF	TGTGCCAGCAGCCAAGATTTAGGACTAAGATACGAGCAGTACTTC
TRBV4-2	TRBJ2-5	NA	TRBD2	CASSQGPSGGQETQYF	TGTGCCAGCAGCCAGGGCCCTAGCGGGGGTCAGGAGACCCAGTACTTC
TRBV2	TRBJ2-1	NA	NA	CASSDRYLPPYNEQFF	TGTGCCAGCAGTGATCGTTATCTCCCTCCCTACAATGAGCAGTTCTTC
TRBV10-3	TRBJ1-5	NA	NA	CATGGQLHNQPQHF	TGTGCCACCGGCGGACAGCTACATAATCAGCCCCAGCATTTT
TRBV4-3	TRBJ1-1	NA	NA	CASSQATPWDGHQNTEAFF	TGCGCCAGCAGCCAAGCAACGCCATGGGATGGGCACCAGAACACTGAAGCTTTCTTT
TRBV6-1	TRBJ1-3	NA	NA	CASSEVSGNTIYF	TGTGCCAGCAGTGAAGTTTCCGGAAACACCATATATTTT
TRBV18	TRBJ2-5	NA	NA	CASSPEETQYF	TGTGCCAGCTCACCTGAAGAGACCCAGTACTTC
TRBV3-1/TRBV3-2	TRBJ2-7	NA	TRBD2	CASSQNRDAGGSYEQYF	TGTGCCAGCAGCCAAAACCGGGATGCGGGGGGGTCCTACGAGCAGTACTTC
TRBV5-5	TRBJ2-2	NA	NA	CASSLQGPPTNTGELFF	TGTGCCAGCAGCTTGCAGGGTCCCCCTACGAACACCGGGGAGCTGTTTTTT
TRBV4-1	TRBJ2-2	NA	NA	CASSQLESRGNFGELFF	TGCGCCAGCAGCCAACTCGAATCCCGGGGGAACTTTGGCGAGCTGTTTTTT
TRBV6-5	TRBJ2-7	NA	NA	CASGGDSIYEQYF	TGTGCCAGCGGCGGGGACAGCATCTACGAGCAGTACTTC
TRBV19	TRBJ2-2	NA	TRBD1	CASSGRQGALGTGELFF	TGTGCCAGTAGTGGCCGACAGGGGGCGCTTGGCACCGGGGAGCTGTTTTTT
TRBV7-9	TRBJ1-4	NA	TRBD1	CASSEGGGALGKLFF	TGTGCCAGCAGCGAAGGGGGCGGGGCTCTCGGGAAACTGTTTTTT
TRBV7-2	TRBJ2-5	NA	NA	CASSLAGTGRVAQYF	TGTGCCAGCAGCTTAGCCGGTACGGGGCGTGTGGCCCAGTACTTC
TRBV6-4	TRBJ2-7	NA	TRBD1	CASSRDRDYEQYF	TGTGCCAGCAGCCGGGACAGGGACTACGAGCAGTACTTC
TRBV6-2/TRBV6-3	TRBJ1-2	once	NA	CASSYRERDYGYTF	TGTGCCAGCAGTTACCGGGAACGAGACTATGGCTACACCTTC
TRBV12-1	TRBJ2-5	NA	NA	CASSLIRYQETQYF	TGTGCCAGCAGCTTGATCCGTTACCAAGAGACCCAGTACTTC
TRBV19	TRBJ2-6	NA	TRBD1	CASRGGTGYTGANVLTF	TGTGCCAGTAGAGGAGGGACAGGCTATACTGGGGCCAACGTCCTGACTTTC
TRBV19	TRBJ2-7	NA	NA	CASSIRSISGTYEQYF	TGTGCCAGTAGTATTAGGTCCATCAGCGGTACCTACGAGCAGTACTTC
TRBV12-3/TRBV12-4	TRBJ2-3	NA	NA	CASSLGSTQYF	TGTGCCAGCAGTTTAGGGTCTACGCAGTATTTT
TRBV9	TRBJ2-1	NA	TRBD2	CASSPRVAGGGSYNEQFF	TGTGCCAGCAGCCCCCGGGTAGCGGGAGGTGGGTCCTACAATGAGCAGTTCTTC
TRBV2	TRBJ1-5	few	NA	CASSPGQNQPQHF	TGTGCCAGCAGTCCCGGACAAAATCAGCCCCAGCATTTT
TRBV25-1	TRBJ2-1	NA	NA	CASSIRGAPLQNTQFF	TGTGCCAGCAGCATTAGGGGGGCACCCCTTCAAAACACGCAGTTCTTC
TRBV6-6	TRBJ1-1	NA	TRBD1	CASSFGQVLEAFF	TGTGCCAGCAGTTTCGGACAGGTCCTTGAAGCTTTCTTT
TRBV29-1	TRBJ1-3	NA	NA	CSVGSLNTIYF	TGCAGCGTTGGAAGTTTAAACACCATATATTTT
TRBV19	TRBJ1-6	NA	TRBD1	CASSTLRDRGASPLHF	TGTGCCAGTAGTACCCTCCGGGACAGGGGAGCTTCACCCCTCCACTTT
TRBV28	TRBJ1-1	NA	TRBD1	CAHAGDSLMNTEAFF	TGTGCCCACGCAGGGGACAGCCTCATGAACACTGAAGCTTTCTTT
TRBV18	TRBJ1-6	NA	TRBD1	CASSPLRGQVDSPLHF	TGTGCCAGCTCACCACTCAGGGGGCAAGTGGATTCACCCCTCCACTTT
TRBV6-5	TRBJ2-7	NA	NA	CASRRQTDSYEQYF	TGTGCCAGCAGGAGACAGACGGACTCCTACGAGCAGTACTTC
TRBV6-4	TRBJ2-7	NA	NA	CAKQGEAAYLSYEQYF	TGTGCCAAGCAAGGGGAGGCCGCTTACCTCTCCTACGAGCAGTACTTC
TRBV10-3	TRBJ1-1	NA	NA	CATQRLRTLNTEAFF	TGTGCCACCCAGCGGCTCCGGACGCTGAACACTGAAGCTTTCTTT
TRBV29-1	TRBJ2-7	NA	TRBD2	CSVAGTSSSSSYEQYF	TGCAGCGTAGCCGGGACTAGCAGCAGTTCCTCCTACGAGCAGTACTTC
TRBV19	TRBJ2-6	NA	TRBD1	CASSMEDRASSGANVLTF	TGTGCCAGTAGTATGGAGGACAGGGCGAGCTCTGGGGCCAACGTCCTGACTTTC
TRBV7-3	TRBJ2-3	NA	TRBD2	CASSLSGGRSDTQYF	TGTGCCAGCAGCTTAAGCGGGGGGCGGTCAGATACGCAGTATTTT
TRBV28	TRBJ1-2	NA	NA	CASSSAARGGYTF	TGTGCCAGCAGTTCGGCCGCACGCGGAGGCTACACCTTC
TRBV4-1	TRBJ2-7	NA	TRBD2	CASSQEETSGVYEQYF	TGCGCCAGCAGCCAAGAGGAGACTAGCGGGGTCTACGAGCAGTACTTC
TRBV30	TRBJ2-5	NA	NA	CAWGRLYLETQYF	TGTGCCTGGGGGCGCTTATATTTGGAGACCCAGTACTTC
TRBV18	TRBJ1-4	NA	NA	CASSPGSSNEKLFF	TGTGCCAGCTCACCTGGATCATCTAATGAAAAACTGTTTTTT